Following are 30 T cell receptor beta chains from one sample sequenced in a study of T cell changes during pregnancy in multiple sclerosis. TCRdb's copy holds only in-frame clones and misses some; the assay was immunoSEQ multiplex PCR. The sample lists 30,000 to 45,000 clones; about 93% were seen once. The starting material was CD4+ T cells from peripheral blood mononuclear cells, obtained in the third trimester of pregnancy. The source is a female donor with multiple sclerosis, enrolled in a pregnancy study.

V is TRBV27 and J is TRBJ2-1; 12 positions match TRBD2. V trimming: 5 bases; J trimming: 10 bases; junction bases outside the gene matches: 6. Germline CDR1 and CDR2: MNHEY and SMNVEV (reference sequence). This CDR3 contains 14 residues. This CDR3 reads CASSKLAGGKEQFF. Here the CDR3 DNA reads TGTGCCAGCAGTAAACTAGCGGGAGGAAAAGAGCAGTTCTTC.

V gene TRBV5-4 combines with J gene TRBJ2-7, with 10 bases identical to TRBD2. The CDR3 covers 16 residues. V lost 0 bases to trimming and J lost 2 bases; unmatched junction nucleotides: 5. Germline V CDR1 and CDR2: SGHNT, YYREEE (reference sequence). The CDR3 region has the DNA TGTGCCAGCAGCTTGGGCCTAGCGGGAGAGGCCTACGAGCAGTACTTC. It is translated as CASSLGLAGEAYEQYF.

The rearrangement uses TRBV7-9 and TRBJ2-2, with 7 bases identical to TRBD1. The junction had 4 bases not matched to a gene; V was cut back by 4 bases and J by 5 bases. Germline loops: CDR1 SEHNR, CDR2 FQNEAQ (reference sequence). This CDR3 region has 14 residues. CDR3 in amino acids: CASSSRTGTGELFF. In nucleotides, the CDR3 is TGTGCCAGCAGCTCTCGGACAGGAACCGGGGAGCTGTTTTTT.

The chain has TRBV6-5 and TRBJ1-1; 9 bases align to TRBD1. Losses at the gene ends were 6 bases for V and 3 bases for J; bases not matched to a gene: 8. The CDR3 totals 15 residues. Germline values: CDR1 MNHEY, CDR2 SVGAGI. Here the CDR3 DNA reads TGTGCCAGCAGCAAATTGACAGGGGGAGACACTGAAGCTTTCTTT. It is translated as CASSKLTGGDTEAFF.

This rearrangement joins TRBV15 to TRBJ1-1; D gene ambiguous. The germline V gene has CDR1 LNHNV and CDR2 YYDKDF (reference sequence). The CDR3 covers 15 residues. The V gene lost 0 bases and the J gene lost 0 bases, with 8 bases spanning the gap. CDR3 DNA: TGTGCCACCAGCAGAGACCCGGGTATGAACACTGAAGCTTTCTTT. It translates to CATSRDPGMNTEAFF.

The chain employs TRBV5-4 and TRBJ2-7; 16 positions match TRBD2. Per germline, CDR1 SGHNT and CDR2 YYREEE (reference sequence). This CDR3 contains 17 residues. Trimming took 4 bases from V and 2 from J; bases not matched to a gene: 6. The DNA for the CDR3 is TGTGCCAGCAGCCTCTACGGGACTAGCGGGGGGGCCTACGAGCAGTACTTC. It specifies CASSLYGTSGGAYEQYF.

This clone was found once. The chain couples TRBV7-9 to TRBJ1-3; 10 nucleotides align to TRBD1. The CDR3 consists of 14 residues. Germline V lookup: CDR1 SEHNR, CDR2 FQNEAQ (reference sequence). J lost 8 bases, V lost 4 bases, and 5 bases had no gene match. The CDR3 region is CASSSTGGRDTIYF. CDR3 sequence (DNA): TGTGCCAGCAGCTCGACAGGGGGCCGGGACACCATATATTTT.

The chain recombines TRBV7-9 with TRBJ2-7; 8 bases line up with TRBD1. V shed 4 bases and J 8 bases; nucleotides not matched to a gene: 10. This CDR3 comprises 14 residues. The germline V gene encodes CDR1 SEHNR and CDR2 FQNEAQ (reference sequence). CDR3: CASSSAGQGGKQYF. The CDR3 coding sequence is TGTGCCAGCAGCTCCGCCGGACAGGGTGGGAAGCAGTACTTC. The full variable domain, with the rest looked up from reference TRBV7-9 and TRBJ2-7, is DTGVSQNPRHKITKRGQNVTFRCDPISEHNRLYWYRQTLGQGPEFLTYFQNEAQLEKSRLLSDRFSAERPKGSFSTLEIQRTEQGDSAMYLCASSSAGQGGKQYFGPGTRLTVT.

This chain connects TRBV7-8 to TRBJ2-3; 8 nucleotides match TRBD2. The length of the CDR3 is 16 residues. The V and J ends lost 3 bases and 2 bases, in that order; junction bases with no gene match: 7. From germline, CDR1 is SGHVS and CDR2 FQNEAQ. The CDR3 here is CASSFVAGGFTDTQYF. DNA for the CDR3: TGTGCCAGCAGCTTCGTCGCGGGAGGATTCACAGATACGCAGTATTTT.

CDR3 bases: TGTGCCAGCAGCGAGCCAAATTACTTGGTCCGTTCAGCGGACACTGAAGCTTTCTTT. Translated, it gives CASSEPNYLVRSADTEAFF. The chain uses TRBV21-1 and TRBJ1-1. TRBV21-1 has pseudogene status. CDR3 size: 19 residues.

The J gene is TRBJ2-3, the V gene TRBV28, with D unclear. The V end lost 0 bases, the J end lost 1 base, and 11 bases lay between the germline ends. The CDR3 contains 16 residues. CDR1 is MDHEN, CDR2 SYDVKM, per germline. In DNA form, the CDR3 reads TGTGCCAGCAGTTTATGGAAACGGTTACGCACAGATACGCAGTATTTT. It encodes CASSLWKRLRTDTQYF.

The genes are TRBV18 and TRBJ1-1; no reliable D call. CDR1 is KGHSH and CDR2 is LQKENI in the germline V gene. The CDR3 totals 15 residues. V lost 0 bases and J 1 base, leaving 9 bases between the germline ends. In DNA form, the CDR3 reads TGTGCCAGCTCACCACCCGTGGCACCGAACACTGAAGCTTTCTTT. This codes for CASSPPVAPNTEAFF. Based on the CDR3 plus reference TRBV18 and TRBJ1-1, the full variable domain is NAGVMQNPRHLVRRRGQEARLRCSPMKGHSHVYWYRQLPEEGLKFMVYLQKENIIDESGMPKERFSAEFPKEGPSILRIQQVVRGDSAAYFCASSPPVAPNTEAFFGQGTRLTVV.

The chain has TRBV15 and TRBJ2-7; 10 bases are a match to TRBD2. The J segment lost 5 bases and the V segment lost 2 bases, leaving 6 bases of the junction unmatched. The CDR3 is 15 residues long. Germline V lookup: CDR1 LNHNV, CDR2 YYDKDF (reference sequence). CDR3 DNA sequence: TGTGCCACCAGCAGAACCAGCGGGAGGGCCGACGAGCAGTACTTC. Residues: CATSRTSGRADEQYF.

V gene TRBV30 combines with J gene TRBJ1-2; TRBD1 might be the D (6 bases). The ends were cut back, 4 bases at V and 4 bases at J, with 13 bases in the middle. The CDR3 is 13 amino acids. CDR1 and CDR2 (germline): GTSNPN, SVGIG (reference sequence). The CDR3 sequence is CAWIPRGRYGYTF. CDR3 nucleotide sequence: TGTGCCTGGATCCCCAGGGGCCGCTATGGCTACACCTTC.

The chain joins TRBV7-2 to TRBJ1-2, with unresolved D. This CDR3 region has 13 residues. Germline assignment: CDR1 SGHTA and CDR2 FQGNSA. The ends were cut back, 6 bases at V and 4 bases at J, with 12 bases in the middle. CDR3 coding DNA: TGTGCCAGCAGGCAAACGGTTAGCTATGGCTACACCTTC. This encodes CASRQTVSYGYTF.

The CDR3 bases are TGTGCCAGCAGTTTAGGGACAGGGTCTGGAGAGCAGTTCTTC. It codes for CASSLGTGSGEQFF. V and J are TRBV27 and TRBJ2-1, with 9 bases that match TRBD1. This CDR3 contains 14 residues. The germline gives CDR1 MNHEY, CDR2 SMNVEV (reference sequence). Trimming took 2 bases from V and 10 from J; bases not matched to a gene: 6.

This clone occurred a few times. J is TRBJ2-3 and V is TRBV11-1; 14 bases line up with TRBD2. Looked up from germline, CDR1 is SGHAT and CDR2 is FQDESV (reference sequence). Unmatched junction bases numbered 6, after V lost 0 bases and J lost 4 bases. The CDR3 sequence is 18 residues long. The CDR3 DNA reads TGTGCCAGCAGCTTAGCGCTGGGACTAGCGGGAGTTGCAGATACGCAGTATTTT. Encoded protein: CASSLALGLAGVADTQYF.

The rearrangement links TRBV7-2 to TRBJ2-7; 13 bases map to TRBD2. Per germline, CDR1 SGHTA and CDR2 FQGNSA. Trimming took 6 bases from V and 5 from J; bases not matched to a gene: 7. The CDR3 runs 15 residues. The CDR3 sequence: CASSTSGRAAHEQYF. The CDR3 DNA reads TGTGCCAGCAGTACTAGCGGGAGGGCCGCCCACGAGCAGTACTTC.

In this sample, this clone turned up once. Here the CDR3 reads CAIRTESGEKLFF. The CDR3 nucleotides read TGTGCCATCAGGACCGAGAGCGGGGAAAAACTGTTTTTT. The V gene is TRBV10-3, the J gene TRBJ1-4; D gene ambiguous. The CDR3 runs to 13 residues. Trimming removed 6 bases from V and 8 bases from J, with 13 bases in between. Germline-derived CDR1 and CDR2 are ENHRY and SYGVKD.

This clone was counted between two and nine times. The rearrangement joins TRBV2 to TRBJ1-5; 9 bases align to TRBD1. CDR3 length equals 15 residues. V gave up 6 bases and J gave up 3 bases; unmatched junction bases: 6. Germline CDR1 is SNHLY and CDR2 is FYNNEI. Here the CDR3 reads CASRLDRGDNQPQHF. The CDR3, as DNA: TGTGCCAGCAGGCTTGACAGGGGGGACAATCAGCCCCAGCATTTT.

The chain combines TRBV5-1 with TRBJ2-5; 7 bases are a match to TRBD2. Germline V gene lookup returns CDR1 SGHRS and CDR2 YFSETQ. CDR3 length: 15 residues. V lost 1 base and J lost 1; bases outside the gene matches: 4. The CDR3 loop is CASSLPSGIQETQYF. In DNA form, the CDR3 reads TGCGCCAGCAGCTTGCCTAGCGGAATCCAAGAGACCCAGTACTTC. The whole variable domain, remainder taken from reference TRBV5-1 and TRBJ2-5, is KAGVTQTPRYLIKTRGQQVTLSCSPISGHRSVSWYQQTPGQGLQFLFEYFSETQRNKGNFPGRFSGRQFSNSRSEMNVSTLELGDSALYLCASSLPSGIQETQYFGPGTRLLVL.

The J gene is TRBJ1-2, the V gene TRBV11-1; D possibly corresponds to TRBD1 (5 bases). CDR1 is SGHAT and CDR2 is FQDESV in the germline V gene (reference sequence). This CDR3 comprises 13 residues. Trimming took 4 bases from V and 3 from J, leaving 9 bases between them. CDR3 DNA sequence: TGTGCCAGCAGCTCCAGGGATCACTATGGCTACACCTTC. As protein: CASSSRDHYGYTF. Together with reference TRBV11-1 and TRBJ1-2, the CDR3 gives the full variable domain: EAEVAQSPRYKITEKSQAVAFWCDPISGHATLYWYRQILGQGPELLVQFQDESVVDDSQLPKDRFSAERLKGVDSTLKIQPAELGDSAMYLCASSSRDHYGYTFGSGTRLTVV.

J is TRBJ2-5 and V is TRBV5-4, with 7 bases lining up with TRBD1. J gave up 3 bases and V 4 bases, and 6 bases lay outside the gene matches. Germline CDR1 and CDR2: SGHNT and YYREEE (reference sequence). CDR3 length: 14 amino acids. In DNA, the CDR3 is TGTGCCAGCAGCCCGACAGGGTTTAAAGAGACCCAGTACTTC. This encodes CASSPTGFKETQYF.

Comment on this clone: At one end, the junction sequence differs from germline, possibly due to a read error. The chain uses TRBV5-1 and TRBJ2-1, with TRBD2 matching over 9 bases. Germline V gene sequence: CDR1 SGHRS, CDR2 YFSETQ. The CDR3 has 13 residues. The CDR3 sequence: CASSPRPASGTLF. The CDR3 DNA reads as TGCGCCAGCAGCCCACGCCCGGCTAGCGGGACACTCTTC.

The genes are TRBV2 and TRBJ2-5, with TRBD2 identical over 11 bases. The germline CDR1 and CDR2 sequences are SNHLY and FYNNEI. The V segment lost 6 bases and the J segment 4 bases; nucleotides outside the gene matches: 1. This CDR3 is built from 13 residues. DNA for the CDR3: TGTGCCAGCAGCGGACTAGCGGGAGAGACCCAGTACTTC. Translated: CASSGLAGETQYF.

The chain joins TRBV19 to TRBJ1-3, with TRBD1 as a possible D gene (6 bases). The V gene lost 10 bases and the J gene lost 4 bases, with 17 bases spanning the gap. The germline CDR1 and CDR2 sequences are LNHDA and SQIVND (reference sequence). This CDR3 contains 14 residues. The CDR3 reads CATLRGAWGNTIYF. DNA for the CDR3: TGTGCCACCCTGCGGGGGGCTTGGGGAAACACCATATATTTT.

V usage is TRBV19 and J usage is TRBJ2-7, with D perhaps TRBD2 (5 bases). Trimming removed 3 bases from V and 3 bases from J, with 9 bases in between. This CDR3 has 13 amino acids. The germline CDR1 and CDR2 sequences are LNHDA and SQIVND (reference sequence). The CDR3 region has the DNA TGTGCCAGTAGTATGCGGGCGGACTACGAGCAGTACTTC. Protein: CASSMRADYEQYF.

V usage is TRBV9 and J usage is TRBJ2-7; 9 bases agree with TRBD1. This CDR3 has 16 residues. CDR1 SGDLS and CDR2 YYNGEE come from the germline V gene. J gave up 5 bases and V 4 bases, and 13 bases lay outside the gene matches. The CDR3 DNA sequence: TGTGCCAGCAGCTGGGGACAGGGATGGGGCAAGAACGAGCAGTACTTC. Its translation: CASSWGQGWGKNEQYF.

The chain links TRBV6-5 to TRBJ1-1; D remains unclear. Between the trimmed V and J ends, which lost 6 bases and 5 bases, there was a span of 13 bases. CDR1 MNHEY and CDR2 SVGAGI come from the germline V gene. This CDR3 comprises 13 residues. CDR3 DNA: TGTGCCAGCAGGCGGGCGTTGGGGACTGAAGCTTTCTTT. Its protein product is CASRRALGTEAFF.

The count of this clone is one. The rearrangement links TRBV18 to TRBJ2-7, with D possibly being TRBD1 (5 bases). Per the germline V gene, CDR1 is KGHSH and CDR2 is LQKENI. This CDR3 is built from 14 residues. V lost 4 bases to trimming and J lost 2 bases, with 12 bases between them. The CDR3: CASSRQPAAYEQYF. CDR3 bases: TGTGCCAGCTCACGACAGCCGGCGGCCTACGAGCAGTACTTC.